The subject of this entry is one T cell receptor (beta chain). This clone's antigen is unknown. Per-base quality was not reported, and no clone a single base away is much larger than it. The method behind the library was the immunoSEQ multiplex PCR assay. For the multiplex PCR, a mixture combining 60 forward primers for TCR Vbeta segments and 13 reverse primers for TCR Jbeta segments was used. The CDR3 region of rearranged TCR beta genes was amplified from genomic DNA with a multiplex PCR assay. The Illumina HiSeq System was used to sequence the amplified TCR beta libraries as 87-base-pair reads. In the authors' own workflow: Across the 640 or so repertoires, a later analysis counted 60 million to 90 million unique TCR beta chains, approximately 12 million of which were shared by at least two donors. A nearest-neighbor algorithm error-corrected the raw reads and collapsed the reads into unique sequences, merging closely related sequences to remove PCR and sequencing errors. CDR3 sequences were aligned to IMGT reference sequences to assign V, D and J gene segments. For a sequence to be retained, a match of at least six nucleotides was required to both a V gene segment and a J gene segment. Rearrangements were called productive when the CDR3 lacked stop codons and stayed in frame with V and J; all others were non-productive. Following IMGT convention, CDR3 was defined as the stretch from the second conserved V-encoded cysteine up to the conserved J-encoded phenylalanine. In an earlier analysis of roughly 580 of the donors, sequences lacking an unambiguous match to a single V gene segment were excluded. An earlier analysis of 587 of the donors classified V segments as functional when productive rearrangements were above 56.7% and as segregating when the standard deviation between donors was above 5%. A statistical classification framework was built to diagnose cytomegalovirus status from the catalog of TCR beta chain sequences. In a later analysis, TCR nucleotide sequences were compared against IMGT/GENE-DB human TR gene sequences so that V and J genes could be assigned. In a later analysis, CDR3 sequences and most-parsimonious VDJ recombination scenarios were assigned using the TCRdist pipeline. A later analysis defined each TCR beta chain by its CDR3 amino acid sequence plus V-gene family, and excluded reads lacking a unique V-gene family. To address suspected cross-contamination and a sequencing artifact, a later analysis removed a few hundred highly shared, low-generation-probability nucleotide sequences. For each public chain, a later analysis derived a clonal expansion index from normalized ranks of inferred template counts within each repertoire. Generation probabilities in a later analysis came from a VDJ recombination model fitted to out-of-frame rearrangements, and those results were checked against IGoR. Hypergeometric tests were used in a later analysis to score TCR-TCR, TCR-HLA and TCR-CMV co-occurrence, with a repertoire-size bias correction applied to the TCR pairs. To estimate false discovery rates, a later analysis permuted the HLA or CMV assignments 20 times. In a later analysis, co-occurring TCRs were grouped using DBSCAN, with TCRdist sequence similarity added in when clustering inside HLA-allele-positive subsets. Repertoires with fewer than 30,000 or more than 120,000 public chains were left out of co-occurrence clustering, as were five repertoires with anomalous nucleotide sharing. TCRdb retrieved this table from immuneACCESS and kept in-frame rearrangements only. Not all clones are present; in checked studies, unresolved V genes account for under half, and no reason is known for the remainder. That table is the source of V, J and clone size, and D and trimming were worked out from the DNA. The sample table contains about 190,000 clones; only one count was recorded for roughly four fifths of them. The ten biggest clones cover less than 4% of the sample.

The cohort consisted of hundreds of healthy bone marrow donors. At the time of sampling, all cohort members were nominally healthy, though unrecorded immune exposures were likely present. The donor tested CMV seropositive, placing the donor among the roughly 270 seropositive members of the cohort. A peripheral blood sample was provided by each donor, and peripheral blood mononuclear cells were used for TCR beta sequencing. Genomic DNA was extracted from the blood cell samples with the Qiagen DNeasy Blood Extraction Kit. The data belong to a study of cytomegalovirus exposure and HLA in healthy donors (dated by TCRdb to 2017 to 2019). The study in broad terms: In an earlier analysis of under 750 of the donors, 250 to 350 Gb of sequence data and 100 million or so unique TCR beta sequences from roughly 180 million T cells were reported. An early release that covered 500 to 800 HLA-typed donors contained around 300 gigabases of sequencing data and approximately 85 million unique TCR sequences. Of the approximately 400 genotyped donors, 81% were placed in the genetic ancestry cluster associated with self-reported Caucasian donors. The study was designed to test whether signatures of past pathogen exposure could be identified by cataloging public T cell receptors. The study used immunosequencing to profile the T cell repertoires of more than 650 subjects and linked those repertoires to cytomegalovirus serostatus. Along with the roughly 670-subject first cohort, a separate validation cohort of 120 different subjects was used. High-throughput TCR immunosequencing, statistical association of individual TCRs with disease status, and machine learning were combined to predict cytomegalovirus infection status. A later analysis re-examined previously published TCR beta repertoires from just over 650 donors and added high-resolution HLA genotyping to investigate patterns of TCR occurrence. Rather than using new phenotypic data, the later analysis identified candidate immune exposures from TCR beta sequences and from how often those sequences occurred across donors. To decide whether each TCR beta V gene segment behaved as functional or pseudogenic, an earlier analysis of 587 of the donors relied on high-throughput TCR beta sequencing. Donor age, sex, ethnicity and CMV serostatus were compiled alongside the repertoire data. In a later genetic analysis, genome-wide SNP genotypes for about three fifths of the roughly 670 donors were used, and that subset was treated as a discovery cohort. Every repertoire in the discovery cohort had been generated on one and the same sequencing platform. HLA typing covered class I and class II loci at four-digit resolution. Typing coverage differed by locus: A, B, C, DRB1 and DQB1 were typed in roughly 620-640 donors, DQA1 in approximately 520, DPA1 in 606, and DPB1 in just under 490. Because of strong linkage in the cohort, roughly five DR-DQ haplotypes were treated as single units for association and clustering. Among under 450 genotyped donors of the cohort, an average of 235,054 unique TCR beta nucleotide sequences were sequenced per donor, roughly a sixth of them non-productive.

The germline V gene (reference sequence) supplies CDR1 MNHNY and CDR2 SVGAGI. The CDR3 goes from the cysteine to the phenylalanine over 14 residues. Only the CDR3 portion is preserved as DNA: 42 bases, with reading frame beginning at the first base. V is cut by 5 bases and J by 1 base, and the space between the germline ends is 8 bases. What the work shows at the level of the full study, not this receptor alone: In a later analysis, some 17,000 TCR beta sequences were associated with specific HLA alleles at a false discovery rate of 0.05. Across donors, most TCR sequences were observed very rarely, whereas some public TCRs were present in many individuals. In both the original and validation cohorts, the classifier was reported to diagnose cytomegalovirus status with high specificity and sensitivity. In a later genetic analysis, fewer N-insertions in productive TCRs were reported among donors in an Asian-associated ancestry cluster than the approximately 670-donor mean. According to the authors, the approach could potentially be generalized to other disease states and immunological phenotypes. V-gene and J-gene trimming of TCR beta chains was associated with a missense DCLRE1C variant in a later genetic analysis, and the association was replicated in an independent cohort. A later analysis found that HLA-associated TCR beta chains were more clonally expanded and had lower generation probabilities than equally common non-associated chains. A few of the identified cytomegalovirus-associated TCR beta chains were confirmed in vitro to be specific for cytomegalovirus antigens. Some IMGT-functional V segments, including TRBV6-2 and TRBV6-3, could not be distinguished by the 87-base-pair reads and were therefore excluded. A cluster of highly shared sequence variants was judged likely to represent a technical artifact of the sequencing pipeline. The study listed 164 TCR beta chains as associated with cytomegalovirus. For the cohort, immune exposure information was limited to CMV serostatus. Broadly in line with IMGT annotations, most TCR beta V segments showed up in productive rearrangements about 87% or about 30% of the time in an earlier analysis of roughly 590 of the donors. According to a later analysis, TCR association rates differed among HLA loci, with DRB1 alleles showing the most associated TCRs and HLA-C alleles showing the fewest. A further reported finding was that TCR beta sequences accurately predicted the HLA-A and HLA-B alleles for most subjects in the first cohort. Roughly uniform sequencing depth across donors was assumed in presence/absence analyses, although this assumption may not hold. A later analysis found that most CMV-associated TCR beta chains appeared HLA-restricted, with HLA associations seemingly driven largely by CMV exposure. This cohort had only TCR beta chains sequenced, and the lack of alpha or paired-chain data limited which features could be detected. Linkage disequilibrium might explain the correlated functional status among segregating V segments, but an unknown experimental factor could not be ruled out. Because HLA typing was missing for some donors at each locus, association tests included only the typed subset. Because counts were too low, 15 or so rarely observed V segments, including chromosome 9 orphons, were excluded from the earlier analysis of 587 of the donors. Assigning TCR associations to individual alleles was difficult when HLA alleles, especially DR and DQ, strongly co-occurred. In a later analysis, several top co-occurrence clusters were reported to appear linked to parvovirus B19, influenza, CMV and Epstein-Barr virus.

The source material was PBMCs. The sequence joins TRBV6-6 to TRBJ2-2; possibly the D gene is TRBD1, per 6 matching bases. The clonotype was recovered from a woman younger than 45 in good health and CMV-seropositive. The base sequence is TGTGCCAGCAGTCGGACAGAGAACACCGGGGAGCTGTTTTTT. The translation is CASSRTENTGELFF.